This TCR beta chain was identified in a study of blood T cells in healthy people across ages. A sample-barcoded 5' primer and a J-beta primer mix were used in a second PCR of about 7 to 12 cycles. Each cDNA molecule was tagged by a template-switch adaptor with 12 random nucleotides. Researchers report that each sample yielded at least 2.5 million CDR3-containing paired-end reads. TCRdb reprocessed the 5' RACE reads with MiXCR, giving one entry per CDR3 protein. The sample carries some 710,000 distinct CDR3 sequences, about half recorded once. The CDR3 contains 15 residues. Deletions cut 1 base from V and 2 bases from J, with 11 bases between. In germline, CDR1 is LGHNA, CDR2 YSLEER. General observations from the study: Estimated diversity across one million T cells was deemed an underestimate.

At least 7 million PBMCs were isolated per sample. With regard to this clonotype: The antigen is undetermined.

The sequenced sample consisted of blood. V usage is TRBV4-3 and J usage is TRBJ1-2; possibly TRBD1 for D (6 bases). The receptor's source is an older man in good health. The CDR3 loop is CASSQVTGNNYGYTF. As DNA, the CDR3 is TGCGCCAGCAGCCAAGTAACAGGGAACAACTATGGCTACACCTTC.